The present entry profiles one T cell receptor beta chain with its context. The antigen is not known. The entry originates in a study of cytotoxic CD8 clonotypes in ibrutinib-treated CLL. Findings and caveats of the study: Clonality grew at ibrutinib response; at progression, it decreased back toward baseline. Sampling schedules were unmatched across sustained-remission and progressing patients. Public clonotypes showed up rarely, and on treatment they shrank or held steady.

Per the germline V gene, CDR1 is SGHTS and CDR2 is YDEGEE. The CDR3 extends over 16 amino acids. V lost 3 bases, J lost 4 bases, and 10 bases stayed unmatched. Only in-frame clones appear in the TCRdb table, and some are missing; sequencing was by immunoSEQ multiplex PCR. The sample has roughly 180,000 clones, approximately 80% seen once. This chain uses TRBV5-8 with TRBJ1-3, with TRBD1 identical over 7 bases. The sequence was obtained from a human donor with chronic lymphocytic leukemia. Sequenced material: PBMCs, taken after 24 months of ibrutinib treatment. For the CDR3, the DNA is TGTGCCAGCAGCTCCTTAGCAGGGGGTCACGGAAACACCATATATTTT. It encodes CASSSLAGGHGNTIYF.